Shown below are 22 T cell receptor beta chains from a single sample sequenced in a study of T cell responses to AZD1222 COVID-19 vaccine. Assay used: immunoSEQ multiplex PCR; TCRdb lists only in-frame clones, some missing. The sample carries tens of thousands of clones, roughly 90% recorded once. The material was peripheral blood, obtained 28 days after the second AZD1222 dose. The receptors were sampled from an adult who received the AZD1222 COVID-19 vaccine.

The chain is built from TRBV6-6 and TRBJ2-3, with 9 nucleotides matching TRBD1. Losses at the gene ends were 6 bases for V and 4 bases for J; bases not matched to a gene: 8. The CDR3 is 15 residues long. The germline gives CDR1 MNHNY, CDR2 SVGAGI (reference sequence). Written as DNA, the CDR3 is TGTGCCAGCAGATCGACAGGGGGTATCGCAGATACGCAGTATTTT. Its translation: CASRSTGGIADTQYF.

The chain combines TRBV2 with TRBJ1-6; no reliable D call. The CDR3 loop spans 14 amino acids. In germline, CDR1 is SNHLY, CDR2 FYNNEI. Between the trimmed V and J ends, which lost 6 bases and 7 bases, there was a span of 13 bases. CDR3 nucleotide sequence: TGTGCCAGCAGATTGGATGTGGGGAATTCACCCCTCCACTTT. It is translated as CASRLDVGNSPLHF. Variable domain in full (rest from reference TRBV2 and TRBJ1-6): EPEVTQTPSHQVTQMGQEVILRCVPISNHLYFYWYRQILGQKVEFLVSFYNNEISEKSEIFDDQFSVERPDGSNFTLKIRSTKLEDSAMYFCASRLDVGNSPLHFGNGTRLTVT.

This chain uses TRBV5-1 with TRBJ2-2; TRBD1 is a possible D gene (5 bases). CDR3 size: 15 residues. The germline gives CDR1 SGHRS, CDR2 YFSETQ. V lost 2 bases and J lost 1, with 9 bases in between. In DNA form, the CDR3 reads TGCGCCAGCAGCTTCCTTCAGGGGAACACCGGGGAGCTGTTTTTT. Protein sequence: CASSFLQGNTGELFF. Filled out from reference TRBV5-1 and TRBJ2-2, the complete variable domain reads KAGVTQTPRYLIKTRGQQVTLSCSPISGHRSVSWYQQTPGQGLQFLFEYFSETQRNKGNFPGRFSGRQFSNSRSEMNVSTLELGDSALYLCASSFLQGNTGELFFGEGSRLTVL.

The J gene is TRBJ2-7, the V gene TRBV5-4; D is unresolved. Germline V lookup: CDR1 SGHNT, CDR2 YYREEE (reference sequence). The CDR3 has 13 amino acids. Trimming removed 3 bases from V and 2 bases from J, with 9 bases in between. The CDR3 loop is CASSYMDAYEQYF. CDR3 coding DNA: TGTGCCAGCAGCTATATGGATGCCTACGAGCAGTACTTC.

V usage is TRBV27 and J usage is TRBJ1-2, with TRBD1 as a possible D gene (5 bases). V gave up 8 bases and J gave up 2 bases, with 12 bases separating them. The germline V gene encodes CDR1 MNHEY and CDR2 SMNVEV (reference sequence). The CDR3 is 13 residues long. DNA for the CDR3: TGTGCCAGCTCGGCCGGGGCAAACTATGGCTACACCTTC. Translating it yields CASSAGANYGYTF.

The table lists this clone with a count of one. This chain links TRBV25-1 with TRBJ2-1; 8 nucleotides agree with TRBD2. This CDR3 has 16 amino acids. Germline V gene data show CDR1 as MGHDK and CDR2 as SYGVNS. The V and J ends lost 6 bases and 8 bases, in that order; junction bases with no gene match: 15. The CDR3 here is CASSNPGLGLGYEQFF. The CDR3 coding sequence is TGTGCCAGCAGCAACCCGGGACTAGGGCTAGGGTATGAGCAGTTCTTC.

The chain carries TRBV19 and TRBJ1-5; D is uncertain. There are 15 residues in the CDR3. The germline CDR1 and CDR2 sequences are LNHDA and SQIVND (reference sequence). Trimming removed 1 base at V and 7 bases at J, with 14 bases between. CDR3 amino acids: CASSIVDRPTQPQHF. Here the CDR3 DNA reads TGTGCCAGTAGTATAGTCGACCGTCCAACGCAGCCCCAGCATTTT.

The table lists this clone with a count of one. The rearrangement joins TRBV10-1 to TRBJ1-5; D is ambiguous. The V end lost 0 bases, the J end lost 2 bases, and 5 bases lay between the germline ends. CDR1 WNHNN and CDR2 SYGVQD come from the germline V gene (reference sequence). The length of the CDR3 is 14 residues. DNA for the CDR3: TGCGCCAGCAGTGAGTCCCGGGGCAATCAGCCCCAGCATTTT. Amino acid sequence: CASSESRGNQPQHF.

The rearrangement joins TRBV11-2 to TRBJ2-7; TRBD1 or TRBD2 may be the D gene (7 bases each). Trimming removed 5 bases at V and 11 bases at J, with 22 bases between. The V gene's germline CDR1 is SGHAT and CDR2 FQNNGV. The CDR3 length is 14 residues. The CDR3 DNA reads as TGTGCCAGCAGCCTCGAAAGCGGGACAGCTGGGGAGTACTTC. Encoded protein: CASSLESGTAGEYF.

The chain is built from TRBV28 and TRBJ1-2, with 8 bases matching TRBD1. The ends lost 3 bases at V and 7 bases at J; junction bases unmatched: 10. The CDR3 is 15 residues long. CDR1 MDHEN and CDR2 SYDVKM come from the germline V gene. CDR3 residues: CASSLFGRGLSGYTF. In nucleotides, the CDR3 is TGTGCCAGCAGTTTGTTCGGCAGGGGGCTTAGTGGCTACACCTTC.

A single count supports this clone. This chain joins TRBV27 and TRBJ1-4, with D hard to call. V gave up 5 bases and J gave up 3 bases, with 16 bases separating them. The germline CDR1 and CDR2 sequences are MNHEY and SMNVEV (reference sequence). The CDR3 is 16 residues long. This chain's CDR3 is CASSPNTGLPNEKLFF. CDR3 nucleotide sequence: TGTGCCAGCAGTCCAAATACTGGGCTCCCTAATGAAAAACTGTTTTTT.

This chain joins TRBV3-1 (or the pseudogene TRBV3-2) and TRBJ1-1; D uncertain. From germline, CDR1 is LGHDT and CDR2 YNNKEL (reference sequence). The V and J ends lost 3 bases and 1 base respectively, with 12 bases between them. This CDR3 contains 15 residues. CDR3 in amino acids: CASSHNPDTNTEAFF. In DNA form, the CDR3 reads TGTGCCAGCAGCCACAACCCAGACACGAACACTGAAGCTTTCTTT.

This clone was counted once. This chain connects TRBV5-1 to TRBJ1-3; D uncertain. The CDR3 spans 15 residues. The V end lost 6 bases, the J end lost 0 bases, and 13 bases lay between the germline ends. Looked up from germline, CDR1 is SGHRS and CDR2 is YFSETQ. The CDR3 nucleotides are TGCGCCAGCACCTCCGATCTAAGCTCTGGAAACACCATATATTTT. Protein: CASTSDLSSGNTIYF.

The chain combines TRBV15 with TRBJ2-3; TRBD1 matches at 8 bases. Germline CDR1 is LNHNV and CDR2 is YYDKDF (reference sequence). CDR3 length equals 15 residues. J was trimmed by 4 bases and V by 5 bases; bases with no gene match: 8. The CDR3 nucleotides are TGTGCCACCAGCGAGGACAGGGTGAGGTCAGATACGCAGTATTTT. Its protein product is CATSEDRVRSDTQYF.

V is TRBV6-2 or TRBV6-3 and J is TRBJ1-2; D call uncertain. Trimming removed 4 bases from V and 4 bases from J, with 7 bases in between. Germline V gene data show CDR1 as MNHEY and CDR2 as SVGEGT. The CDR3 is made up of 12 amino acids. The CDR3 sequence: CASSFTVYGYTF. The CDR3 coding sequence is TGTGCCAGCAGTTTCACTGTCTATGGCTACACCTTC.

CDR3 bases: TGTGCCAGCACCCGGGCCCGTTCCACTGAAGCTTTCTTT. Translated, it gives CASTRARSTEAFF. The gene calls are TRBV6-6 and TRBJ1-1; no clear D. The CDR3 sequence is 13 residues long. Germline V lookup: CDR1 MNHNY, CDR2 SVGAGI (reference sequence). Trimming removed 7 bases from V and 4 bases from J, with 13 bases in between.

This clone has just one count. A read error may be the cause here, since a much bigger clone is one base away. Other nucleotide sequences from this sample produce the same CDR3. The chain links TRBV24-1 to TRBJ1-2; D unclear. Trimming cost V 7 bases and J 3 bases, with 17 bases left between them. The CDR3 covers 15 residues. Germline loops: CDR1 KGHDR, CDR2 SFDVKD. The CDR3, as DNA: TGTGCCACCAGCGATGCAGGCCGTTCAGACTATGGCTACACCTTC. It is translated as CATSDAGRSDYGYTF.

The genes are TRBV20-1 and TRBJ1-1; D call uncertain. The CDR3 has 11 residues. Germline CDR1 reads DFQATT; CDR2 reads SNEGSKA (reference sequence). The V and J ends lost 5 bases and 6 bases respectively, with 10 bases between them. CDR3 region: CSAERESEAFF. CDR3 DNA: TGCAGTGCTGAGAGGGAATCTGAAGCTTTCTTT.

In DNA form, the CDR3 reads TGTGCCAGCAGTTTAATCCAGGTAGCCTACAATGAGCAGTTCTTC. The encoded protein is CASSLIQVAYNEQFF. The chain has TRBV28 and TRBJ2-1; D is uncertain. Germline assignment: CDR1 MDHEN and CDR2 SYDVKM. V was pared by 2 bases and J by 2 bases, with 10 bases between. The CDR3 sequence is 15 residues long.

The chain links TRBV7-9 to TRBJ2-5; D gene ambiguous. V gave up 5 bases and J gave up 1 base, with 8 bases separating them. The CDR3 totals 13 residues. The germline V gene has CDR1 SEHNR and CDR2 FQNEAQ (reference sequence). The CDR3 loop reads CASSPWAQETQYF. The CDR3 coding sequence is TGTGCCAGCAGCCCCTGGGCCCAAGAGACCCAGTACTTC.

The chain is built from TRBV7-2 and TRBJ2-3; 8 bases match TRBD2. The CDR3 consists of 16 residues. V shed 4 bases and J 3 bases; nucleotides not matched to a gene: 9. Per the germline V gene, CDR1 is SGHTA and CDR2 is FQGNSA. CDR3 nucleotides: TGTGCCAGCAGCTCAGGAGCTAGCGGGTCGACAGATACGCAGTATTTT. Translated: CASSSGASGSTDTQYF.

J is TRBJ2-3 and V is TRBV4-1, with TRBD2 matching 11 bases. V lost 4 bases and J lost 6; bases outside the gene matches: 9. Germline CDR1 MGHRA, CDR2 YSYEKL. This CDR3 comprises 16 residues. CDR3 protein: CASSPLAGGPRDTQYF. The DNA of the CDR3 is TGCGCCAGCAGCCCCTTAGCGGGAGGGCCCCGGGATACGCAGTATTTT.